Presented here are 32 T cell receptor beta chains from one specimen sequenced in a study of cytomegalovirus exposure and HLA in healthy donors. The PCR used 60 Vbeta and 13 Jbeta primers. Sequenced by immunoSEQ multiplex PCR; TCRdb stores in-frame clones only, minus some. The table has about 98,000 clones, around 68% seen once; the top ten hold roughly 2.5%. The material sequenced was PBMCs. The receptors shown here come from a middle-aged man in good health and CMV-seronegative.

The chain combines TRBV10-3 with TRBJ2-2; 11 bases agree with TRBD2. CDR1 is ENHRY and CDR2 is SYGVKD in the germline V gene. J was trimmed by 5 bases and V by 6 bases; bases with no gene match: 8. This CDR3 is 16 amino acids long. The CDR3 here is CAIRGTSGGGTGELFF. The CDR3 DNA reads as TGTGCCATCAGAGGGACTAGCGGAGGGGGGACCGGGGAGCTGTTTTTT.

This clone has just a few counts. Additional DNA sequences in this sample encode the identical CDR3. The chain uses TRBV28 and TRBJ1-5; tentatively, D is TRBD1 (6 bases). The CDR3 runs to 17 residues. The V end lost 8 bases, the J end lost 1 base, and 21 bases lay between the germline ends. CDR1 is MDHEN and CDR2 is SYDVKM in the germline V gene. The CDR3 region is CASSPPHRVRSNQPQHF. CDR3 DNA sequence: TGTGCCAGCTCCCCCCCCCACAGGGTGCGGAGCAATCAGCCCCAGCATTTT.

CDR3 DNA sequence: TGTGCCACCAGCAGAACCACAGGGAAAGAGACCCAGTACTTC. Translation: CATSRTTGKETQYF. This chain links TRBV15 with TRBJ2-5, with D perhaps matching TRBD1 (6 bases). The CDR3 is 14 amino acids. The V end was cut by 2 bases, the J end by 3 bases, with 10 bases between. Germline lookup yields CDR1 LNHNV and CDR2 YYDKDF (reference sequence).

This chain joins TRBV5-1 and TRBJ2-7, with 8 bases that match TRBD1. V was pared by 4 bases and J by 9 bases, with 9 bases of the junction left unmatched. The CDR3 length is 13 residues. The germline V gene has CDR1 SGHRS and CDR2 YFSETQ. CDR3 amino acids: CASSETQGARQYF. The CDR3 DNA is TGCGCCAGCAGCGAAACGCAGGGGGCAAGGCAGTACTTC.

The sample holds a few counts of this clone. V usage is TRBV28 and J usage is TRBJ2-5, with 8 bases identical to TRBD1. Germline loops: CDR1 MDHEN, CDR2 SYDVKM. Unmatched junction bases numbered 21, after V lost 6 bases and J lost 6 bases. This CDR3 region has 18 residues. In nucleotides, the CDR3 is TGTGCCAGCAGGCCCTCAGCGCTAGGACTAACAGGGGGACAGACCCAGTACTTC. It yields the protein CASRPSALGLTGGQTQYF.

This clone was observed a few times. The chain uses TRBV30 and TRBJ2-4; TRBD2 is a possible D gene (6 bases). This CDR3 has 12 amino acids. Deletions cut 0 bases from V and 9 bases from J, with 9 bases between. Germline values: CDR1 GTSNPN, CDR2 SVGIG (reference sequence). This CDR3 is CAWSVLGGIQYF. The DNA of the CDR3 is TGTGCCTGGAGTGTACTGGGGGGCATTCAGTACTTC.

The chain has TRBV6-1 and TRBJ2-5; 9 nucleotides align to TRBD1. Per germline, CDR1 MNHNS and CDR2 SASEGT. The CDR3 totals 16 residues. The junction had 7 bases not matched to a gene; V was cut back by 4 bases and J by 1 base. The CDR3 reads CASSVGQGYFQETQYF. CDR3 coding DNA: TGTGCCAGCAGTGTCGGACAGGGGTACTTCCAAGAGACCCAGTACTTC.

The gene calls are TRBV28 and TRBJ1-2, with 9 positions matching TRBD1. The V segment lost 4 bases and the J segment 8 bases; nucleotides outside the gene matches: 17. Germline-derived CDR1 and CDR2 are MDHEN and SYDVKM. The CDR3 spans 17 residues. The CDR3 DNA sequence: TGTGCCAGCAGTTCCCCGACCGGGACAGGGAAAATGAGGGGCTACACCTTC. This encodes CASSSPTGTGKMRGYTF.

The CDR3 bases are TGTGCCAGCTCACTTACAGGGGGCGAGACTGAAGCTTTCTTT. Its protein is CASSLTGGETEAFF. The rearrangement joins TRBV18 to TRBJ1-1; 9 bases map to TRBD1. After removal of 4 bases from V and 5 bases from J, the junction contained 5 bases not matched to a gene. The CDR3 length is 14 residues. Germline CDR1 is KGHSH and CDR2 is LQKENI.

This chain's CDR3 is CASSTGTSGFSSYEQYF. DNA for the CDR3: TGCGCCAGCAGCACCGGGACTAGCGGTTTTAGCTCCTACGAGCAGTACTTC. The V and J genes are TRBV5-1 and TRBJ2-7, with 11 bases matching TRBD2. The CDR3 is 17 amino acids. Germline V gene lookup returns CDR1 SGHRS and CDR2 YFSETQ. The V segment lost 4 bases and the J segment 0 bases; nucleotides outside the gene matches: 9.

The rearrangement links TRBV7-3 to TRBJ2-1; the match to TRBD1 covers 9 bases. CDR1 is SGHTA, CDR2 FQGTGA, per germline. The CDR3 is 15 residues long. Losses at the gene ends were 5 bases for V and 4 bases for J; bases not matched to a gene: 6. Written as DNA, the CDR3 is TGTGCCAGCAGCCCTATGGGACAGGGTTACAATGAGCAGTTCTTC. This encodes CASSPMGQGYNEQFF.

The V and J genes are TRBV5-1 and TRBJ2-7; 13 positions match TRBD2. The trim removed 4 bases at V and 3 bases at J, leaving 13 bases unmatched. The germline gives CDR1 SGHRS, CDR2 YFSETQ. The CDR3 length is 18 residues. CDR3 DNA sequence: TGCGCCAGCAGCCCTCGGACTAGCGGGGGTGATAACCTCTACGAGCAGTACTTC. Its translation: CASSPRTSGGDNLYEQYF.

V usage is TRBV5-1 and J usage is TRBJ2-1; TRBD1 agrees at 7 bases. CDR3 size: 14 residues. Germline V gene lookup returns CDR1 SGHRS and CDR2 YFSETQ. V shed 4 bases and J 4 bases; nucleotides not matched to a gene: 5. CDR3 in amino acids: CASSPGQTYNEQFF. The CDR3 bases are TGCGCCAGCAGCCCGGGACAGACTTACAATGAGCAGTTCTTC.

This clone has just one count. V is TRBV2 and J is TRBJ1-5, with 7 bases fitting TRBD1. V shed 4 bases, J shed 6 bases, and the junction held 3 bases outside the gene matches. The CDR3 consists of 13 residues. Germline V gene lookup returns CDR1 SNHLY and CDR2 FYNNEI. The CDR3 sequence: CASSVDRAQPQHF. CDR3 nucleotide sequence: TGTGCCAGCAGTGTTGACAGGGCTCAGCCCCAGCATTTT.

This clone was counted between two and nine times. The chain uses TRBV7-2 and TRBJ2-5; 8 bases agree with TRBD1. With V trimmed by 1 base and J by 5 bases, 6 bases remained unmatched. This CDR3 has 15 amino acids. Germline lookup yields CDR1 SGHTA and CDR2 FQGNSA. CDR3 sequence reads: CASSLVWTGRETQYF. The CDR3 bases are TGTGCCAGCAGCTTAGTTTGGACAGGGAGGGAGACCCAGTACTTC.

The chain carries TRBV5-4 and TRBJ1-2; D is possibly TRBD1 (6 bases). CDR3 length equals 14 residues. Per the germline V gene, CDR1 is SGHNT and CDR2 is YYREEE (reference sequence). Trimming cost V 2 bases and J 4 bases, with 12 bases left between them. The CDR3 loop reads CASSLQDSSYGYTF. In DNA form, the CDR3 reads TGTGCCAGCAGCTTACAGGACAGCAGCTATGGCTACACCTTC.

The chain joins TRBV4-2 to TRBJ2-5, with 7 nucleotides matching TRBD2. The last part of the DNA fits TRBJ2-7 better; the J call may be wrong. The CDR3 sequence is 16 residues long. Germline V gene lookup returns CDR1 LGHNA and CDR2 YNFKEQ. CDR3 sequence: CASSQEASGLTYEQYF. CDR3 bases: TGTGCCAGCAGCCAAGAGGCTAGCGGACTAACCTACGAGCAGTACTTC.

The rearrangement links TRBV27 to TRBJ1-2, with a possible D match to TRBD1 (5 bases). The CDR3 runs 15 residues. V was clipped by 7 bases and J by 5 bases, with 20 bases between them. Germline V gene lookup returns CDR1 MNHEY and CDR2 SMNVEV (reference sequence). CDR3 region: CASTIPPGGRYGYTF. CDR3 DNA: TGTGCCAGCACCATTCCGCCCGGGGGACGTTATGGCTACACCTTC.

This chain links TRBV30 with TRBJ2-3; D possibly corresponds to TRBD1 (7 bases). In germline, CDR1 is GTSNPN, CDR2 SVGIG (reference sequence). With 0 bases removed from V and 0 bases from J, the gap between germline ends came to 16 bases. This CDR3 is 17 amino acids long. Here the CDR3 DNA reads TGTGCCTGGAGTGTACGAGGGGGCGGAGGGAGCACAGATACGCAGTATTTT. It yields the protein CAWSVRGGGGSTDTQYF.

The J gene is TRBJ2-7, the V gene TRBV10-3; TRBD1 aligns across 7 bases. This CDR3 contains 12 residues. The V gene end was trimmed by 8 bases and the J gene end by 0 bases; junction bases not matched to a gene: 1. Germline lookup yields CDR1 ENHRY and CDR2 SYGVKD. The CDR3 spells CAIRDSSYEQYF. In DNA form, the CDR3 reads TGTGCCATCCGGGACAGCTCCTACGAGCAGTACTTC.

The chain recombines TRBV5-1 with TRBJ2-7; D gene unclear. CDR3 length: 14 residues. The germline gives CDR1 SGHRS, CDR2 YFSETQ. V was trimmed by 7 bases and J by 4 bases, leaving 18 bases between them. The CDR3 DNA reads TGCGCCAGCTCCCCTAGTTCCGGCCCGTACGAGCAGTACTTC. Protein: CASSPSSGPYEQYF.

This chain joins TRBV6-5 and TRBJ1-3, with 7 positions matching TRBD1. Germline V lookup: CDR1 MNHEY, CDR2 SVGAGI. The CDR3 extends over 14 amino acids. The trim removed 6 bases at V and 4 bases at J, leaving 6 bases unmatched. CDR3 in DNA: TGTGCCAGCAGGCCAGGGGGACTCGGAAACACCATATATTTT. Its protein product is CASRPGGLGNTIYF.

The chain recombines TRBV5-1 with TRBJ2-3, with 11 bases fitting TRBD2. CDR3 length: 19 amino acids. Germline trimming cut 1 base from V and 0 bases from J; bases unmatched to any gene: 10. Germline CDR1 SGHRS, CDR2 YFSETQ. The CDR3 sequence is CASSLRGLAGGSSTDTQYF. In nucleotides, the CDR3 is TGCGCCAGCAGCTTGCGAGGGCTAGCGGGGGGTTCTAGCACAGATACGCAGTATTTT.

The J gene is TRBJ2-3, the V gene TRBV7-2; 10 bases are a match to TRBD1. The CDR3 contains 16 residues. V was pared by 1 base and J by 2 bases, with 3 bases of the junction left unmatched. CDR1 SGHTA and CDR2 FQGNSA come from the germline V gene. CDR3 region: CASSLGTGGPTDTQYF. CDR3 in DNA: TGTGCCAGCAGCTTAGGGACAGGGGGTCCCACAGATACGCAGTATTTT.

The chain recombines TRBV4-3 with TRBJ2-7; 8 bases line up with TRBD1. The CDR3 consists of 15 residues. Germline V gene sequence: CDR1 LGHNA, CDR2 YSLEER. V dropped 3 bases and J dropped 5; count of bases not matched to a gene: 9. The DNA of the CDR3 is TGCGCCAGCAGCCAGGCGACAGGGGATCAACACGAGCAGTACTTC. It specifies CASSQATGDQHEQYF.

The CDR3 region has the DNA TGTGCCAGCAGCTCCGGACAGGGCCCCAATCAGCCCCAGCATTTT. Translation: CASSSGQGPNQPQHF. The rearrangement uses TRBV7-8 and TRBJ1-5; 8 bases are a match to TRBD1. V lost 4 bases, J lost 3 bases, and 5 bases stayed unmatched. CDR1 SGHVS and CDR2 FQNEAQ come from the germline V gene. The CDR3 covers 15 residues.

This clone was seen more than once but under ten times. In nucleotides, the CDR3 is TGTGCCAGCAGCCGAACAGCATCTAGCAATCAGCCCCAGCATTTT. Translated: CASSRTASSNQPQHF. The rearrangement joins TRBV6-5 to TRBJ1-5; D is uncertain. CDR3 length: 15 amino acids. The germline gives CDR1 MNHEY, CDR2 SVGAGI. V gave up 6 bases and J gave up 0 bases, with 12 bases separating them.

This chain uses TRBV7-9 with TRBJ1-3; no clear D gene. Germline V gene data show CDR1 as SEHNR and CDR2 as FQNEAQ (reference sequence). The V end was cut by 4 bases, the J end by 7 bases, with 8 bases between. The CDR3 has 12 residues. The DNA for the CDR3 is TGTGCCAGCAGCTCTGCGAGGAACACCATATATTTT. Translated: CASSSARNTIYF.

The chain joins TRBV5-4 to TRBJ2-7, with D unresolved. Trimming removed 2 bases from V and 2 bases from J, with 5 bases in between. Per germline, CDR1 SGHNT and CDR2 YYREEE (reference sequence). The CDR3 runs to 12 residues. This CDR3 is CASSFYPYEQYF. CDR3 coding DNA: TGTGCCAGCAGCTTCTATCCCTACGAGCAGTACTTC. Drawing the rest from reference TRBV5-4 and TRBJ2-7, the complete variable domain is ETGVTQSPTHLIKTRGQQVTLRCSSQSGHNTVSWYQQALGQGPQFIFQYYREEENGRGNFPPRFSGLQFPNYSSELNVNALELDDSALYLCASSFYPYEQYFGPGTRLTVT.

This clone has more than one count but fewer than ten. The chain employs TRBV5-4 and TRBJ2-7, with a weak D call TRBD2 (6 bases). Trimming removed 0 bases at V and 5 bases at J, with 6 bases between. This CDR3 comprises 12 residues. The germline V gene encodes CDR1 SGHNT and CDR2 YYREEE (reference sequence). In DNA, the CDR3 is TGTGCCAGCAGCTTGGCTAGCGACGAGCAGTACTTC. It yields the protein CASSLASDEQYF.

V and J are TRBV19 and TRBJ2-2; TRBD1 is a possible D gene (6 bases). This CDR3 is 15 amino acids long. Germline CDR1 is LNHDA and CDR2 is SQIVND (reference sequence). V was trimmed by 5 bases and J by 4 bases, leaving 14 bases between them. The CDR3 DNA reads as TGTGCCAGTAGTCCCCGCACAGGGTTCACCGGGGAGCTGTTTTTT. This sequence encodes CASSPRTGFTGELFF.

The chain recombines TRBV2 with TRBJ1-1; possibly TRBD1 for D (5 bases). CDR3 length: 14 amino acids. The germline gives CDR1 SNHLY, CDR2 FYNNEI. Deletions cut 6 bases from V and 1 base from J, with 12 bases between. CDR3 sequence: CASSVDSPNTEAFF. The CDR3 nucleotides read TGTGCCAGCAGCGTAGACAGTCCGAACACTGAAGCTTTCTTT.